This T cell receptor beta chain derives from a study of T cell repertoires in cytomegalovirus infection. Findings and limits, study-wide: The ex vivo response was dominated by HLA-C-restricted CMV-specific TCR beta clonotypes.

V lost 2 bases and J lost 5, with 18 bases in between. CDR3 length: 17 amino acids. Germline values: CDR1 MDHEN, CDR2 SYDVKM. TCRdb fed the reads into MiXCR, producing one record per CDR3 protein. The sample contains about 680,000 distinct CDR3 sequences, about 24% of which appear only once. On this clonotype itself: Its antigen is not known.

Sequencing used CD8+ T cells from PBMCs. V and J are TRBV28 and TRBJ2-2; unclear D gene. This TCR came from a human donor in good health (CMV status not recorded). Some clones in this sample may be carry-over from other donors' samples. In DNA form, the CDR3 reads TGTGCCAGCAGTTTAAGAAGGCGAGCGCTTGAGACCGGGGAGCTGTTTTTT. Amino acid sequence: CASSLRRRALETGELFF.